This T cell receptor beta chain was sequenced for a study of CD4+ T cells in melanoma. Study-wide results and caveats: CD8+ T cell, macrophage and B cell function reportedly correlated with neoantigen-specific CD4+ T cells. Diverse differentiation states were reported for melanoma neoantigen-specific CD4+ T cells.

Here immunoSEQ multiplex PCR was the method, and the copy in TCRdb shows in-frame clones only, minus some. The table lists approximately 12,000 clones, 67% of them singletons, with about 12% in the top ten. With respect to this clone: Its antigen is undetermined.

Sequencing input: cells from a culture (not recorded whether cultured in vitro). This TCR derives from a human donor with melanoma.

The chain's CDR3 is CASSSGMGQVNYGYTF. The CDR3 nucleotides are TGCGCCAGCAGCTCGGGGATGGGACAGGTTAACTATGGCTACACCTTC. This chain links TRBV5-1 with TRBJ1-2; TRBD1 agrees at 8 bases. The CDR3 contains 16 residues. J gave up 1 base and V 3 bases, and 8 bases lay outside the gene matches. Germline V gene data show CDR1 as SGHRS and CDR2 as YFSETQ.